The TCR beta chain under discussion was sequenced for a study of cytomegalovirus exposure and HLA in healthy donors. This CDR3 contains 14 residues. Between the trimmed V and J ends, which lost 3 bases and 2 bases, there was a span of 11 bases. CDR1 is SGDLS, CDR2 YYNGEE, per germline. Assay: immunoSEQ multiplex PCR; the TCRdb copy retains only in-frame clones and omits some. The sample contains 100,000 to 120,000 clones, approximately 90% of which appear only once. This TCR derives from a woman aged 30 to 39 in good health and CMV-seropositive. The chain carries TRBV9 and TRBJ1-2; possible D gene TRBD1, 6 bases. The specimen sequenced was PBMCs. Here the CDR3 reads CASSASGHNYGYTF. For the CDR3, the DNA is TGTGCCAGCAGCGCCTCGGGACACAACTATGGCTACACCTTC.